These T cell receptor beta chains were read from a single sample in a study of Tregs in tolerant kidney transplant recipients. Produced via immunoSEQ multiplex PCR; TCRdb's table is partial and in-frame only. The repertoire holds about 240,000 clones, with 80% to 85% as singletons. The sample comprised CD4+ T cells from blood. The receptors were sampled from a human donor in good health. The CDR3 runs from the conserved cysteine through the conserved F or W. Each record gives: clone size, V gene, J gene, D gene, CDR3 protein, CDR3 DNA. The D gene is left open where the match is weak. Some rows have no size entry. The others give once, few or many, or a class for an expanded clone.

clone_size: .
v_call: TRBV7-3
j_call: TRBJ1-2
d_call: .
cdr3_aa: CASSLTGGNYGYTF
cdr3_nt: TGTGCCAGCAGCTTAACGGGCGGGAACTATGGCTACACCTTC

clone_size: .
v_call: TRBV2
j_call: TRBJ2-5
d_call: TRBD2
cdr3_aa: CASSPTSGRAAGETQYF
cdr3_nt: TGTGCCAGCAGCCCCACTAGCGGGAGGGCCGCGGGAGAGACCCAGTACTTC

clone_size: .
v_call: TRBV6-5
j_call: TRBJ2-4
d_call: TRBD1
cdr3_aa: CASRRTGAKNIQYF
cdr3_nt: TGTGCCAGCAGACGGACAGGGGCCAAAAACATTCAGTACTTC

clone_size: .
v_call: TRBV7-9
j_call: TRBJ1-6
d_call: .
cdr3_aa: CASRADSSYNSPLHF
cdr3_nt: TGTGCCAGCAGGGCCGACAGCTCCTATAATTCACCCCTCCACTTT

clone_size: .
v_call: TRBV5-4
j_call: TRBJ2-5
d_call: .
cdr3_aa: CASSLDYGSHSETQYF
cdr3_nt: TGTGCCAGCAGCTTAGATTACGGGAGCCATTCTGAGACCCAGTACTTC

clone_size: .
v_call: TRBV6-6
j_call: TRBJ1-5
d_call: .
cdr3_aa: CASRGENQPQHF
cdr3_nt: TGTGCCAGCAGGGGGGAGAATCAGCCCCAGCATTTT

clone_size: few
v_call: TRBV6-5
j_call: TRBJ1-2
d_call: TRBD1
cdr3_aa: CASSSKQGAGYGYTF
cdr3_nt: TGTGCCAGCAGTTCAAAACAGGGGGCGGGGTATGGCTACACCTTC

clone_size: .
v_call: TRBV2
j_call: TRBJ1-5
d_call: .
cdr3_aa: CASRRDSNQPQHF
cdr3_nt: TGTGCCAGCCGCAGGGATAGCAATCAGCCCCAGCATTTT

clone_size: once
v_call: TRBV5-4
j_call: TRBJ2-1
d_call: TRBD2
cdr3_aa: CASSLGGDLAGENEQFF
cdr3_nt: TGTGCCAGCAGCTTGGGTGGAGACCTAGCGGGAGAAAATGAGCAGTTCTTC

clone_size: .
v_call: TRBV4-1
j_call: TRBJ2-7
d_call: .
cdr3_aa: CASSQAGTRGPEQYF
cdr3_nt: TGCGCCAGCAGCCAAGCCGGGACAAGGGGACCCGAGCAGTACTTC

clone_size: .
v_call: TRBV6-6
j_call: TRBJ2-4
d_call: TRBD1
cdr3_aa: CASNTGGTENIQYF
cdr3_nt: TGTGCCAGCAACACAGGGGGCACAGAAAACATTCAGTACTTC

clone_size: once
v_call: TRBV5-1
j_call: TRBJ2-7
d_call: TRBD2
cdr3_aa: CASSHGTSGSFSEQYF
cdr3_nt: TGCGCCAGCAGCCACGGGACTAGCGGGAGCTTTTCCGAGCAGTACTTC

clone_size: .
v_call: TRBV9
j_call: TRBJ2-5
d_call: TRBD2
cdr3_aa: CASSVAEREAQETQYF
cdr3_nt: TGTGCCAGCAGCGTAGCCGAGCGGGAGGCTCAAGAGACCCAGTACTTC

clone_size: .
v_call: TRBV9
j_call: TRBJ1-3
d_call: .
cdr3_aa: CASSVRLGRGNTIYF
cdr3_nt: TGTGCCAGCAGCGTAAGACTGGGCCGTGGAAACACCATATATTTT

clone_size: few
v_call: TRBV5-4
j_call: TRBJ1-1
d_call: .
cdr3_aa: CASSFNQLQNTEAFF
cdr3_nt: TGTGCCAGCAGCTTCAATCAACTACAGAACACTGAAGCTTTCTTT

clone_size: once
v_call: TRBV2
j_call: TRBJ2-7
d_call: .
cdr3_aa: CASSWGLEQYF
cdr3_nt: TGTGCCAGCAGTTGGGGGCTTGAGCAGTACTTC

clone_size: .
v_call: TRBV7-9
j_call: TRBJ2-5
d_call: .
cdr3_aa: CASSLLPGETQYF
cdr3_nt: TGTGCCAGCAGCCTGCTACCGGGAGAGACCCAGTACTTC

clone_size: .
v_call: TRBV29-1
j_call: TRBJ1-2
d_call: .
cdr3_aa: CSVGSKRGYGYTF
cdr3_nt: TGCAGCGTTGGATCCAAGCGCGGCTATGGCTACACCTTC

clone_size: .
v_call: TRBV30
j_call: TRBJ2-7
d_call: .
cdr3_aa: CAWSVSGSFYEQYF
cdr3_nt: TGTGCCTGGAGTGTAAGCGGGTCCTTTTACGAGCAGTACTTC

clone_size: .
v_call: TRBV7-9
j_call: TRBJ1-2
d_call: TRBD1
cdr3_aa: CASSTWDRDINGYTF
cdr3_nt: TGTGCCAGCAGCACATGGGACAGGGACATCAATGGCTACACCTTC

clone_size: .
v_call: TRBV9
j_call: TRBJ2-1
d_call: TRBD1
cdr3_aa: CASSPTTGGSSEQFF
cdr3_nt: TGTGCCAGCAGCCCGACGACAGGGGGCAGCTCTGAGCAGTTCTTC

clone_size: once
v_call: TRBV11-2
j_call: TRBJ2-7
d_call: .
cdr3_aa: CASSLTASTSYEQYF
cdr3_nt: TGTGCCAGCAGCTTAACGGCTTCGACCTCCTACGAGCAGTACTTC

clone_size: .
v_call: TRBV13
j_call: TRBJ1-5
d_call: .
cdr3_aa: CASSPGNNQPQHF
cdr3_nt: TGTGCCAGCAGCCCGGGGAACAATCAGCCCCAGCATTTT

clone_size: .
v_call: TRBV25-1
j_call: TRBJ1-1
d_call: .
cdr3_aa: CASSESKGLVSEAFF
cdr3_nt: TGTGCCAGCAGTGAAAGTAAGGGACTAGTGTCTGAAGCTTTCTTT

clone_size: .
v_call: TRBV6-5
j_call: TRBJ2-5
d_call: .
cdr3_aa: CASTLFSPETQYF
cdr3_nt: TGTGCCAGCACCCTCTTTAGCCCAGAGACCCAGTACTTC

clone_size: .
v_call: TRBV7-2
j_call: TRBJ2-3
d_call: .
cdr3_aa: CASSLYTDTQYF
cdr3_nt: TGTGCCAGCAGCTTGTACACGGATACGCAGTATTTT

clone_size: .
v_call: TRBV6-5
j_call: TRBJ2-3
d_call: .
cdr3_aa: CASSRTVTDTQYF
cdr3_nt: TGTGCCAGCAGTCGGACTGTCACAGATACGCAGTATTTT

clone_size: .
v_call: TRBV18
j_call: TRBJ1-5
d_call: .
cdr3_aa: CASSHGAYEQPQHF
cdr3_nt: TGTGCCAGCTCACATGGGGCGTATGAACAGCCCCAGCATTTT

clone_size: .
v_call: TRBV14
j_call: TRBJ2-1
d_call: TRBD2
cdr3_aa: CASSPTSLAGGNEQFF
cdr3_nt: TGTGCCAGCAGCCCTACCAGCCTAGCGGGAGGCAATGAGCAGTTCTTC

clone_size: .
v_call: TRBV28
j_call: TRBJ2-4
d_call: TRBD1
cdr3_aa: CASNISGQGGTKNIQYF
cdr3_nt: TGTGCCAGCAATATCAGTGGACAGGGCGGAACCAAAAACATTCAGTACTTC

clone_size: few
v_call: TRBV5-1
j_call: TRBJ2-7
d_call: .
cdr3_aa: CASSLNGKSSYEQYF
cdr3_nt: TGCGCCAGCAGCTTGAATGGTAAGAGTTCCTACGAGCAGTACTTC

clone_size: .
v_call: TRBV6-5
j_call: TRBJ2-2
d_call: .
cdr3_aa: CASSYSRRSNTGELFF
cdr3_nt: TGTGCCAGCAGTTACTCGAGGAGATCGAACACCGGGGAGCTGTTTTTT

clone_size: .
v_call: TRBV18
j_call: TRBJ1-3
d_call: .
cdr3_aa: CASSPSQGSGNTIYF
cdr3_nt: TGTGCCAGCTCACCATCGCAGGGCTCTGGAAACACCATATATTTT

clone_size: few
v_call: TRBV18
j_call: TRBJ2-7
d_call: TRBD2
cdr3_aa: CASSPGSGSSYEQYF
cdr3_nt: TGTGCCAGCTCACCCGGTAGCGGGAGCTCCTACGAGCAGTACTTC

clone_size: .
v_call: TRBV7-8
j_call: TRBJ2-7
d_call: .
cdr3_aa: CASSLAAARIRKTYEQYF
cdr3_nt: TGTGCCAGCAGCTTAGCCGCAGCTAGGATACGAAAAACCTACGAGCAGTACTTC

clone_size: .
v_call: TRBV11-2
j_call: TRBJ2-5
d_call: TRBD2
cdr3_aa: CASSSPLAGEVTQYF
cdr3_nt: TGTGCCAGCAGCTCGCCCCTAGCGGGAGAGGTGACCCAGTACTTC

clone_size: .
v_call: TRBV18
j_call: TRBJ2-7
d_call: TRBD1
cdr3_aa: CASSPGQGASYEQYF
cdr3_nt: TGTGCCAGCTCACCCGGACAGGGGGCTTCTTACGAGCAGTACTTC

clone_size: .
v_call: TRBV6-5
j_call: TRBJ2-5
d_call: .
cdr3_aa: CASSYSRNLGETQYF
cdr3_nt: TGTGCCAGCAGTTACTCGCGGAATCTGGGAGAGACCCAGTACTTC

clone_size: .
v_call: TRBV5-6
j_call: TRBJ2-7
d_call: TRBD2
cdr3_aa: CASSSTLAGGRLSYEQYF
cdr3_nt: TGTGCCAGCAGTTCGACCTTAGCGGGGGGGCGGCTCAGCTACGAGCAGTACTTC

clone_size: .
v_call: TRBV5-4
j_call: TRBJ1-4
d_call: TRBD1
cdr3_aa: CASSLTTGINEKLFF
cdr3_nt: TGTGCCAGCAGCCTCACGACAGGGATTAATGAAAAACTGTTTTTT

clone_size: .
v_call: TRBV6-6
j_call: TRBJ2-7
d_call: .
cdr3_aa: CASSYNGNSYEQYF
cdr3_nt: TGTGCCAGCAGTTACAATGGCAATTCCTACGAGCAGTACTTC

clone_size: .
v_call: TRBV4-1
j_call: TRBJ2-5
d_call: TRBD2
cdr3_aa: CASSPSGLADMYQETQYF
cdr3_nt: TGCGCCAGCAGCCCCTCCGGACTAGCGGACATGTACCAAGAGACCCAGTACTTC

clone_size: .
v_call: TRBV4-1
j_call: TRBJ2-3
d_call: TRBD2
cdr3_aa: CASSLVAGGPDTQYF
cdr3_nt: TGCGCCAGCAGCCTCGTGGCGGGAGGCCCAGATACGCAGTATTTT

clone_size: once
v_call: TRBV6-4
j_call: TRBJ2-2
d_call: TRBD2
cdr3_aa: CASSALAGDPGELFF
cdr3_nt: TGTGCCAGCAGTGCACTAGCGGGAGATCCCGGGGAGCTGTTTTTT

clone_size: .
v_call: TRBV5-1
j_call: TRBJ1-1
d_call: .
cdr3_aa: CASKGGANTEAFF
cdr3_nt: TGCGCCAGCAAGGGAGGAGCCAACACTGAAGCTTTCTTT

clone_size: .
v_call: TRBV21-1
j_call: TRBJ2-5
d_call: .
cdr3_aa: CASSKCSKETQYF
cdr3_nt: TGTGCCAGCAGCAAATGCAGCAAAGAGACCCAGTACTTC

clone_size: .
v_call: TRBV9
j_call: TRBJ1-6
d_call: .
cdr3_aa: CASSVAWDGNNSPLHF
cdr3_nt: TGTGCCAGCAGCGTAGCCTGGGACGGTAATAATTCACCCCTCCACTTT

clone_size: .
v_call: TRBV2
j_call: TRBJ2-7
d_call: .
cdr3_aa: CASSPKTGYEQYF
cdr3_nt: TGTGCCAGCAGTCCTAAAACAGGGTACGAGCAGTACTTC

clone_size: .
v_call: TRBV7-9
j_call: TRBJ1-1
d_call: .
cdr3_aa: CASSPTENTEAFF
cdr3_nt: TGTGCCAGCAGCCCTACAGAGAACACTGAAGCTTTCTTT

clone_size: .
v_call: TRBV5-4
j_call: TRBJ1-1
d_call: .
cdr3_aa: CASTGSTPEAFF
cdr3_nt: TGTGCCAGCACAGGCTCAACCCCTGAAGCTTTCTTT

clone_size: .
v_call: TRBV6-5
j_call: TRBJ2-7
d_call: .
cdr3_aa: CASTPFWGDAEQYF
cdr3_nt: TGTGCCAGCACTCCGTTTTGGGGAGACGCCGAGCAGTACTTC

clone_size: .
v_call: TRBV19
j_call: TRBJ2-3
d_call: .
cdr3_aa: CASSADHTDTQYF
cdr3_nt: TGTGCCAGTAGTGCTGACCACACAGATACGCAGTATTTT

clone_size: .
v_call: TRBV5-1
j_call: TRBJ2-3
d_call: .
cdr3_aa: CASSSGTILDTQYF
cdr3_nt: TGCGCCAGCAGCTCCGGGACCATCCTGGATACGCAGTATTTT

clone_size: few
v_call: TRBV5-1
j_call: TRBJ2-1
d_call: TRBD1
cdr3_aa: CASSSLTGGSYNEQFF
cdr3_nt: TGCGCCAGCAGCTCCCTAACAGGGGGCTCCTACAATGAGCAGTTCTTC

clone_size: once
v_call: TRBV28
j_call: TRBJ1-1
d_call: .
cdr3_aa: CASSSERNTEAFF
cdr3_nt: TGTGCCAGCAGTTCGGAGAGGAACACTGAAGCTTTCTTT

clone_size: once
v_call: TRBV30
j_call: TRBJ2-7
d_call: .
cdr3_aa: CAWSVLLGRAYF
cdr3_nt: TGTGCCTGGAGTGTACTTCTGGGCAGGGCGTACTTC

clone_size: once
v_call: TRBV5-1
j_call: TRBJ1-5
d_call: .
cdr3_aa: CASSLDRGAQPQHF
cdr3_nt: TGCGCCAGCAGCTTGGACCGCGGGGCACAGCCCCAGCATTTT

clone_size: .
v_call: TRBV28
j_call: TRBJ1-6
d_call: .
cdr3_aa: CASSSQRGGGSPLHF
cdr3_nt: TGTGCCAGCAGTTCCCAACGAGGGGGAGGCTCACCCCTCCACTTT

clone_size: few
v_call: TRBV5-1
j_call: TRBJ1-3
d_call: .
cdr3_aa: CASSGQPTSGNTIYF
cdr3_nt: TGCGCCAGCAGCGGCCAGCCTACCTCTGGAAACACCATATATTTT

clone_size: .
v_call: TRBV9
j_call: TRBJ2-1
d_call: .
cdr3_aa: CASSGENLNEQFF
cdr3_nt: TGTGCCAGCAGCGGGGAGAATCTCAATGAGCAGTTCTTC